The source of this T cell receptor (beta chain) is a study of T cell responses to AZD1222 COVID-19 vaccine. Overall study context: Whether given at about 4 or about 12 weeks, second doses were pooled.

Concerning this clone itself: The antigen remains unidentified.

Assay: immunoSEQ multiplex PCR; the TCRdb copy retains only in-frame clones and omits some. This sample has 150,000 to 200,000 clones, with approximately 90% found just once. Trimming removed 1 base from V and 4 bases from J, with 11 bases in between. This CDR3 is 15 amino acids long. Germline V gene lookup returns CDR1 SGHVS and CDR2 FNYEAQ. Broader study findings: Recipients of two AZD1222 doses showed rising Spike-specific TCR breadth and depth. Unmutated regions of variants are reportedly targeted by nearly half of spike-specific TCRs. The span of vaccine-associated CD4 TCRs extended across spike, with dominance at 160-218 and 743-854.

The receptor was isolated from an adult in good health. The specimen comprised peripheral blood, sampled on day 0 of AZD1222 vaccination. The chain couples TRBV7-6 to TRBJ1-5, with D hard to call. The CDR3 protein is CASSLGGPGNQPQHF. The CDR3 nucleotides are TGTGCCAGCAGCTTAGGTGGACCGGGAAATCAGCCCCAGCATTTT.